This entry lists 29 T cell receptor beta chains sequenced from one sample in a study of blood T cell repertoires in COVID-19. Method: immunoSEQ multiplex PCR; TCRdb's copy keeps in-frame clones and lacks some. The repertoire holds approximately 90,000 clones, approximately 84% seen once, with 6.3% in the top ten. Sequences were obtained from peripheral blood. The receptors were gathered from a man between 70 and 80 years old with COVID-19, enrolled during active disease.

The table lists this clone with a count of one. J is TRBJ2-1 and V is TRBV5-8; 13 nucleotides agree with TRBD2. Germline V gene sequence: CDR1 SGHTS, CDR2 YDEGEE. CDR3 size: 15 residues. V shed 5 bases, J shed 5 bases, and the junction held 4 bases outside the gene matches. The chain's CDR3 is CASSFGTSGNNEQFF. CDR3 nucleotides: TGTGCCAGCAGTTTCGGGACTAGCGGGAACAATGAGCAGTTCTTC.

This chain joins TRBV5-1 and TRBJ1-4, with 7 nucleotides matching TRBD1. CDR1 SGHRS and CDR2 YFSETQ come from the germline V gene. The CDR3 length is 18 residues. V shed 4 bases, J shed 0 bases, and the junction held 12 bases outside the gene matches. The CDR3 coding sequence is TGCGCCAGCAGCCAAAGAAGGACAGGAGCTGCAACTAATGAAAAACTGTTTTTT. Translation: CASSQRRTGAATNEKLFF.

Here the CDR3 reads CSVDSGGYEQYF. DNA of the CDR3: TGCAGCGTTGATTCAGGGGGCTACGAGCAGTACTTC. This chain links TRBV29-1 with TRBJ2-7; 7 nucleotides align to TRBD1. The CDR3 extends over 12 amino acids. CDR1 is SQVTM, CDR2 ANQGSEA, per germline. V dropped 3 bases and J dropped 3; count of bases not matched to a gene: 2.

J is TRBJ2-2 and V is TRBV5-1; TRBD1 might be the D (7 bases). The CDR3 spans 16 residues. From germline, CDR1 is SGHRS and CDR2 YFSETQ. Deletions cut 3 bases from V and 2 bases from J, with 14 bases between. CDR3 amino acids: CASSSGGTVNTGELFF. Here the CDR3 DNA reads TGCGCCAGCAGCTCGGGCGGGACAGTTAACACCGGGGAGCTGTTTTTT.

The chain joins TRBV4-1 to TRBJ1-4; D call uncertain. Trimming took 4 bases from V and 8 from J, leaving 17 bases between them. Germline values: CDR1 MGHRA, CDR2 YSYEKL. This CDR3 has 15 amino acids. Here the CDR3 DNA reads TGCGCCAGCAGCCCCGAACCCGGGGTATGGGAAAAACTGTTTTTT. Protein sequence: CASSPEPGVWEKLFF.

The chain recombines TRBV27 with TRBJ1-2; tentative D call: TRBD1 (6 bases). Germline V gene sequence: CDR1 MNHEY, CDR2 SMNVEV (reference sequence). CDR3 length equals 15 residues. Trimming stripped 6 bases from V and 4 bases from J, with 18 bases between. For the CDR3, the DNA is TGTGCCAGCAGATATGGGGGCACCTTAGCCTATGGCTACACCTTC. This encodes CASRYGGTLAYGYTF.

The V and J genes are TRBV6-5 and TRBJ1-6; no firm D call. V shed 4 bases and J shed 6 bases, with 13 bases lying between them. Germline CDR1 MNHEY, CDR2 SVGAGI. This CDR3 has 15 amino acids. CDR3 nucleotide sequence: TGTGCCAGCAGTTTCGAGGGAGGATTTAATTCACCCCTCCACTTT. Residues: CASSFEGGFNSPLHF.

CDR3 nucleotides: TGTGCCAGCAGCCCCGGACAGGGCGGGGAAAAACTGTTTTTT. This sequence encodes CASSPGQGGEKLFF. This chain joins TRBV7-2 and TRBJ1-4, with 8 bases fitting TRBD1. Germline CDR1 is SGHTA and CDR2 is FQGNSA. V shed 5 bases, J shed 8 bases, and the junction held 7 bases outside the gene matches. This CDR3 is 14 amino acids long.

CDR3 nucleotide sequence: TGCGCCAGCAGTACCCGGGACAGGGTAAACGAGCAGTACTTC. Translation gives CASSTRDRVNEQYF. The chain employs TRBV10-1 and TRBJ2-7; TRBD1 matches at 9 bases. CDR3 length: 14 residues. The V segment lost 5 bases and the J segment 5 bases; nucleotides outside the gene matches: 7. The germline V gene has CDR1 WNHNN and CDR2 SYGVQD (reference sequence).

The rearrangement uses TRBV9 and TRBJ1-2; 7 positions agree with TRBD1. CDR3 length: 15 residues. Germline V lookup: CDR1 SGDLS, CDR2 YYNGEE. Germline trimming cut 3 bases from V and 0 bases from J; bases unmatched to any gene: 5. CDR3 nucleotide sequence: TGTGCCAGCAGCGGACAGGGATTGGCTAACTATGGCTACACCTTC. It is translated as CASSGQGLANYGYTF.

This sequence joins TRBV27 and TRBJ2-7, with 11 bases that match TRBD2. Germline V gives CDR1 MNHEY, CDR2 SMNVEV (reference sequence). The junction had 3 bases not matched to a gene; V was cut back by 8 bases and J by 0 bases. The CDR3 loop spans 14 amino acids. The CDR3 coding sequence is TGTGCCAGCCGGACTAGCGGGTTCTCCTACGAGCAGTACTTC. As protein: CASRTSGFSYEQYF.

J is TRBJ2-1 and V is TRBV28; a weak D match, TRBD2 (5 bases). V lost 6 bases to trimming and J lost 10 bases, with 13 bases between them. Germline-derived CDR1 and CDR2 are MDHEN and SYDVKM. The CDR3 has 12 residues. In nucleotides, the CDR3 is TGTGCCAGCAGGGACTCCCAATTGGAGCAGTTCTTC. This sequence encodes CASRDSQLEQFF.

The rearrangement uses TRBV7-9 and TRBJ2-5, with a weak D call TRBD2 (6 bases). CDR1 is SEHNR, CDR2 FQNEAQ, per germline (reference sequence). The CDR3 loop spans 17 amino acids. Trimming removed 3 bases from V and 3 bases from J, with 20 bases in between. The CDR3 bases are TGTGCCAGCAGCTTCCCATCCACGGGAGAAAAAAAAGAGACCCAGTACTTC. Protein product: CASSFPSTGEKKETQYF.

The V gene is TRBV11-2, the J gene TRBJ1-2; 10 bases match TRBD1. V was pared by 6 bases and J by 0 bases, with 7 bases of the junction left unmatched. The CDR3 has 16 residues. Per the germline V gene, CDR1 is SGHAT and CDR2 is FQNNGV. In DNA form, the CDR3 reads TGTGCCAGCAGGCGTCCGGGACAGGGGACTAACTATGGCTACACCTTC. Its translation is CASRRPGQGTNYGYTF.

The J gene is TRBJ1-6, the V gene TRBV4-2; D ambiguous. Germline V lookup: CDR1 LGHNA, CDR2 YNFKEQ. The CDR3 extends over 14 amino acids. Trimming removed 0 bases at V and 9 bases at J, with 9 bases between. CDR3 coding DNA: TGTGCCAGCAGCCAAGAAGCGTTGAGTTCACCCCTCCACTTT. Translation gives CASSQEALSSPLHF.

The rearrangement uses TRBV20-1 and TRBJ2-1; D unresolved. The CDR3 consists of 14 residues. The germline V gene has CDR1 DFQATT and CDR2 SNEGSKA (reference sequence). V lost 3 bases and J 0 bases, leaving 9 bases between the germline ends. The CDR3 DNA reads as TGCAGTGCTAGTCAGCGCCGCTCCTACAATGAGCAGTTCTTC. It yields the protein CSASQRRSYNEQFF.

This clone was detected only a few times. This rearrangement joins TRBV11-2 to TRBJ2-6; D is undetermined. This CDR3 region has 16 residues. Trimming cost V 0 bases and J 4 bases, with 10 bases left between them. The V gene's germline CDR1 is SGHAT and CDR2 FQNNGV. This chain's CDR3 is CASSLDRVPGANVLTF. CDR3 nucleotide sequence: TGTGCCAGCAGCTTAGATCGTGTTCCCGGGGCCAACGTCCTGACTTTC. Using reference TRBV11-2 and TRBJ2-6 for the parts outside the CDR3, the full variable domain is EAGVAQSPRYKIIEKRQSVAFWCNPISGHATLYWYQQILGQGPKLLIQFQNNGVVDDSQLPKDRFSAERLKGVDSTLKIQPAKLEDSAVYLCASSLDRVPGANVLTFGAGSRLTVL.

V is TRBV10-3 and J is TRBJ1-2, with 7 bases identical to TRBD1. V was pared by 6 bases and J by 1 base, with 5 bases of the junction left unmatched. The length of the CDR3 is 14 residues. Germline loops: CDR1 ENHRY, CDR2 SYGVKD. Here the CDR3 DNA reads TGTGCCATCAGACAGGGGATGTATAACTATGGCTACACCTTC. Amino acids: CAIRQGMYNYGYTF.

V and J are TRBV13 and TRBJ2-7; TRBD1 aligns across 8 bases. CDR3 size: 13 residues. Germline-derived CDR1 and CDR2 are PRHDT and FYEKMQ (reference sequence). The V segment lost 8 bases and the J segment 3 bases; nucleotides outside the gene matches: 6. CDR3 nucleotides: TGTGCCAGCCAAATAGGACAGGGCTACGAGCAGTACTTC. Translation gives CASQIGQGYEQYF.

The CDR3 DNA reads as TGTGCCAGTAAAATAGACGGGGCTAACTATGGCTACACCTTC. Amino acids: CASKIDGANYGYTF. This chain links TRBV19 with TRBJ1-2, with D unclear. V was pared by 7 bases and J by 0 bases, with 12 bases between. The CDR3 runs 14 residues. Germline V gene lookup returns CDR1 LNHDA and CDR2 SQIVND (reference sequence). Using reference TRBV19 and TRBJ1-2 for the parts outside the CDR3, the full variable domain is DGGITQSPKYLFRKEGQNVTLSCEQNLNHDAMYWYRQDPGQGLRLIYYSQIVNDFQKGDIAEGYSVSREKKESFPLTVTSAQKNPTAFYLCASKIDGANYGYTFGSGTRLTVV.

This clone has just one count. The V and J genes are TRBV2 and TRBJ1-1, with a possible D match to TRBD1 (5 bases). The CDR3 extends over 16 amino acids. Trimming stripped 0 bases from V and 4 bases from J, with 15 bases between. CDR1 and CDR2 (germline): SNHLY, FYNNEI. Written as DNA, the CDR3 is TGTGCCAGCAGTGAAGCCCAAGCCCTTCAGGGCACTGAAGCTTTCTTT. Translated: CASSEAQALQGTEAFF. The full variable domain, its missing parts supplied by reference TRBV2 and TRBJ1-1, is EPEVTQTPSHQVTQMGQEVILRCVPISNHLYFYWYRQILGQKVEFLVSFYNNEISEKSEIFDDQFSVERPDGSNFTLKIRSTKLEDSAMYFCASSEAQALQGTEAFFGQGTRLTVV.

This clone occurred a few times. The V call is TRBV27, the J call TRBJ1-5, with D possibly being TRBD1 (6 bases). The germline V gene has CDR1 MNHEY and CDR2 SMNVEV (reference sequence). The V and J ends lost 5 bases and 1 base respectively, with 18 bases between them. The CDR3 has 17 residues. Written as DNA, the CDR3 is TGTGCCAGCAGTCTCTCTACCAGGGGTAACAGCAATCAGCCCCAGCATTTT. It yields the protein CASSLSTRGNSNQPQHF.

This clone was counted a few times. The V and J genes are TRBV7-9 and TRBJ1-6; TRBD1 agrees at 8 bases. This CDR3 has 16 amino acids. J lost 2 bases, V lost 5 bases, and 5 bases had no gene match. CDR1 and CDR2 from the germline V gene are SEHNR and FQNEAQ (reference sequence). CDR3 nucleotides: TGTGCCAGCAGCCGCTCAGGGGGCCCCTATAATTCACCCCTCCACTTT. Protein: CASSRSGGPYNSPLHF.

This clone was counted between two and nine times. The chain uses TRBV28 and TRBJ1-5; possibly TRBD1 for D (5 bases). The V gene lost 5 bases and the J gene lost 9 bases, with 17 bases spanning the gap. The germline gives CDR1 MDHEN, CDR2 SYDVKM. The CDR3 has 14 amino acids. DNA for the CDR3: TGTGCCAGCAGTCCTGGGGGGGGGTATGGGCCCCAGCATTTT. It specifies CASSPGGGYGPQHF.

V and J are TRBV5-1 and TRBJ1-2, with TRBD1 matching over 8 bases. Germline V gene data show CDR1 as SGHRS and CDR2 as YFSETQ. The V gene end was trimmed by 2 bases and the J gene end by 8 bases; junction bases not matched to a gene: 11. The CDR3 has 15 amino acids. In nucleotides, the CDR3 is TGCGCCAGCAGCTTCATGGACAGGGAGAATGGAGGCTACACCTTC. This gives the protein CASSFMDRENGGYTF. The whole variable domain, remainder taken from reference TRBV5-1 and TRBJ1-2, is KAGVTQTPRYLIKTRGQQVTLSCSPISGHRSVSWYQQTPGQGLQFLFEYFSETQRNKGNFPGRFSGRQFSNSRSEMNVSTLELGDSALYLCASSFMDRENGGYTFGSGTRLTVV.

The CDR3 reads CASKQSGTETQYF. Here the CDR3 DNA reads TGTGCCAGCAAACAAAGCGGGACCGAGACCCAGTACTTC. The chain carries TRBV12-3 or TRBV12-4 and TRBJ2-5; 7 bases fit TRBD2. The V and J ends lost 7 bases and 5 bases, in that order; junction bases with no gene match: 7. This CDR3 is 13 amino acids long.

The chain employs TRBV9 and TRBJ2-3, with D unresolved. The V end was cut by 0 bases, the J end by 3 bases, with 14 bases between. CDR1 is SGDLS and CDR2 is YYNGEE in the germline V gene. The CDR3 is 16 residues long. The CDR3 DNA is TGTGCCAGCAGCGTAGGAATTTCCCCTAATACAGATACGCAGTATTTT. This codes for CASSVGISPNTDTQYF.

By sample fraction, this clone is medium-sized (0.01 to 0.1%). The chain has TRBV7-6 and TRBJ2-7; D remains ambiguous. This CDR3 region has 13 residues. The V gene lost 1 base and the J gene lost 1 base, with 5 bases spanning the gap. Germline CDR1 is SGHVS and CDR2 is FNYEAQ. Here the CDR3 reads CASSLVRSYEQYF. CDR3 DNA: TGTGCCAGCAGCTTAGTACGGTCCTACGAGCAGTACTTC. The variable domain in full, with the rest retrieved from reference TRBV7-6 and TRBJ2-7, is GAGVSQSPRYKVTKRGQDVALRCDPISGHVSLYWYRQALGQGPEFLTYFNYEAQQDKSGLPNDRFSAERPEGSISTLTIQRTEQRDSAMYRCASSLVRSYEQYFGPGTRLTVT.

The CDR3 loop reads CASSPISTGEGEKLFF. CDR3 coding DNA: TGTGCCAGCAGTCCCATATCGACAGGGGAAGGAGAAAAACTGTTTTTT. This chain uses TRBV6-2 or TRBV6-3 with TRBJ1-4; TRBD1 aligns across 8 bases. The CDR3 totals 16 residues. CDR1 and CDR2 (germline): MNHEY, SVGEGT. Trimming cost V 5 bases and J 8 bases; bases outside gene matches: 13.